Below, 25 T cell receptor beta chains from the same sample are listed, as sequenced in a study of TIL therapy for anti-PD-1-resistant metastatic lung cancer. Time point in this sample: pre-treatment sample, taken before nivolumab and TIL therapy. This was the immunoSEQ v3 assay. This table comes from immunoSEQ multiplex PCR, and its TCRdb copy is limited to in-frame clones, with some not included. Of about 57,000 clones in the sample, roughly 85% were seen once. The specimen was blood, collected at baseline. All receptors derive from a woman aged 25-85 years with non-small cell lung cancer.

The rearrangement joins TRBV5-4 to TRBJ2-5; a weak D match, TRBD1 (6 bases). CDR1 is SGHNT, CDR2 YYREEE, per germline (reference sequence). V lost 1 base and J lost 2, with 15 bases in between. This CDR3 has 16 amino acids. The CDR3 region is CASSLLYGQLQETQYF. CDR3 nucleotides: TGTGCCAGCAGCTTGTTATACGGACAGCTACAAGAGACCCAGTACTTC.

CDR3 amino acids: CASSRRQTLPSTDTQYF. In DNA form, the CDR3 reads TGCGCCAGCAGCCGTCGACAGACCCTCCCTAGCACAGATACGCAGTATTTT. The V and J genes are TRBV4-3 and TRBJ2-3, with D possibly matching TRBD1 (5 bases). Trimming removed 4 bases from V and 0 bases from J, with 17 bases in between. The CDR3 extends over 17 amino acids. Germline values: CDR1 LGHNA, CDR2 YSLEER.

The chain recombines TRBV4-1 with TRBJ2-1, with 9 nucleotides matching TRBD2. In germline, CDR1 is MGHRA, CDR2 YSYEKL. V shed 5 bases, J shed 9 bases, and the junction held 14 bases outside the gene matches. CDR3 length: 16 residues. The CDR3 loop is CASSSIAGVAEGEQFF. As DNA, the CDR3 is TGCGCCAGCAGCTCTATAGCGGGAGTTGCTGAGGGTGAGCAGTTCTTC.

The gene calls are TRBV2 and TRBJ1-2, with D tentatively TRBD1 (5 bases). The CDR3 covers 16 residues. CDR1 is SNHLY, CDR2 FYNNEI, per germline. V was cut by 3 bases and J by 4 bases, with 18 bases left in between. The chain's CDR3 is CASSERGVSQSYGYTF. For the CDR3, the DNA is TGTGCCAGCAGTGAGCGAGGGGTTTCTCAGTCCTATGGCTACACCTTC.

The chain employs TRBV18 and TRBJ2-7, with a tentative D call TRBD2 (6 bases). Trimming took 8 bases from V and 6 from J, leaving 23 bases between them. Per the germline V gene, CDR1 is KGHSH and CDR2 is LQKENI. This CDR3 comprises 15 residues. CDR3 residues: CASQEGREPQFEQYF. The CDR3 DNA follows: TGTGCCAGCCAGGAGGGCCGTGAGCCCCAGTTCGAGCAGTACTTC.

This clone has only a few counts. The gene calls are TRBV2 and TRBJ1-2; a possible D gene is TRBD1 (6 bases). There are 18 residues in the CDR3. V was clipped by 6 bases and J by 2 bases, with 25 bases between them. Germline V gene lookup returns CDR1 SNHLY and CDR2 FYNNEI. Here the CDR3 DNA reads TGTGCCAGCAGATGGAGGGGGGCTACGGGGACGTCCAACTATGGCTACACCTTC. Protein sequence: CASRWRGATGTSNYGYTF.

The chain combines TRBV7-2 with TRBJ1-3; D not certain. Trimming took off 5 bases at V and 6 bases at J, with 14 bases between the two ends. Germline loops: CDR1 SGHTA, CDR2 FQGNSA. CDR3 length: 14 residues. The CDR3 protein is CASSPSHLLNTIYF. The CDR3 nucleotides are TGTGCCAGCAGCCCCAGCCACCTGCTAAACACCATATATTTT.

CDR3 sequence: CASSPTTTNEKLFF. The CDR3 DNA follows: TGCGCCAGCAGCCCCACTACAACTAATGAAAAACTGTTTTTT. This chain joins TRBV5-1 and TRBJ1-4; unclear D gene. V lost 4 bases and J lost 0, with 7 bases in between. CDR1 is SGHRS and CDR2 is YFSETQ in the germline V gene. The CDR3 covers 14 residues.

The chain joins TRBV5-1 to TRBJ1-6; D call uncertain. CDR3 size: 13 residues. The germline gives CDR1 SGHRS, CDR2 YFSETQ. V was clipped by 0 bases and J by 8 bases, with 6 bases between them. For the CDR3, the DNA is TGCGCCAGCAGCTTGGCCTCTGATTCACCCCTCCACTTT. Translating it yields CASSLASDSPLHF.

This clone was observed a few times. This chain links TRBV6-5 with TRBJ1-3; a weak D match, TRBD1 (5 bases). This CDR3 contains 15 residues. Germline V gene sequence: CDR1 MNHEY, CDR2 SVGAGI. Trimming removed 3 bases at V and 0 bases at J, with 9 bases between. CDR3 DNA: TGTGCCAGCAGTTATCGGGGGGGCTCTGGAAACACCATATATTTT. Translation: CASSYRGGSGNTIYF.

V and J are TRBV28 and TRBJ1-4, with 8 bases matching TRBD1. The CDR3 contains 14 residues. The germline gives CDR1 MDHEN, CDR2 SYDVKM. V lost 6 bases, J lost 8 bases, and 8 bases stayed unmatched. Here the CDR3 DNA reads TGTGCCAGCAGCCTACAGGGGGAATGGGAAAAACTGTTTTTT. It encodes CASSLQGEWEKLFF.

The chain employs TRBV25-1 and TRBJ2-1; D is uncertain. The V end lost 3 bases, the J end lost 0 bases, and 9 bases lay between the germline ends. CDR3 length: 15 residues. Germline lookup yields CDR1 MGHDK and CDR2 SYGVNS. The CDR3 protein is CASSDIMSSYNEQFF. CDR3 sequence (DNA): TGTGCCAGCAGTGACATCATGAGCTCCTACAATGAGCAGTTCTTC. The whole variable domain, filled in from reference TRBV25-1 and TRBJ2-1, reads EADIYQTPRYLVIGTGKKITLECSQTMGHDKMYWYQQDPGMELHLIHYSYGVNSTEKGDLSSESTVSRIRTEHFPLTLESARPSHTSQYLCASSDIMSSYNEQFFGPGTRLTVL.

This clone was detected a few times. The chain combines TRBV7-2 with TRBJ1-2; D call uncertain. V was cut by 2 bases and J by 3 bases, with 7 bases left in between. Germline-derived CDR1 and CDR2 are SGHTA and FQGNSA. This CDR3 region has 13 residues. CDR3 nucleotides: TGTGCCAGCAGCTTAAACTTCGACTATGGCTACACCTTC. It translates to CASSLNFDYGYTF.

The V gene is TRBV7-6, the J gene TRBJ2-1; the D is unclear. Per germline, CDR1 SGHVS and CDR2 FNYEAQ. V lost 4 bases to trimming and J lost 0 bases, with 16 bases between them. The CDR3 covers 17 residues. The CDR3 nucleotides are TGTGCCAGCAGCTCGGAGATGCCCATGAGCTCCTACAATGAGCAGTTCTTC. Amino acid sequence: CASSSEMPMSSYNEQFF.

The chain joins TRBV30 to TRBJ1-5, with TRBD1 identical over 8 bases. Germline trimming cut 6 bases from V and 1 base from J; bases unmatched to any gene: 5. Germline V gene lookup returns CDR1 GTSNPN and CDR2 SVGIG (reference sequence). The CDR3 sequence is 14 residues long. The DNA of the CDR3 is TGTGCCTGTTCCGGACAGGGCAGCAATCAGCCCCAGCATTTT. Amino acid sequence: CACSGQGSNQPQHF.

This clone occurred once. The CDR3 spells CASSLSINQPQHF. In nucleotides, the CDR3 is TGTGCCAGCAGCCTCTCGATCAATCAGCCCCAGCATTTT. V gene TRBV6-1 combines with J gene TRBJ1-5; D unresolved. This CDR3 is built from 13 residues. Germline CDR1 reads MNHNS; CDR2 reads SASEGT. V lost 6 bases and J lost 3, with 9 bases in between.

This sequence joins TRBV5-8 and TRBJ2-1; no reliable D call. V dropped 0 bases and J dropped 10 bases, with 11 bases sitting between them. The CDR3 is 13 amino acids. Per germline, CDR1 SGHTS and CDR2 YDEGEE. This chain's CDR3 is CASSLEVVREQFF. CDR3 DNA: TGTGCCAGCAGCTTGGAAGTCGTCCGGGAGCAGTTCTTC. Full variable domain (rest looked up from reference TRBV5-8 and TRBJ2-1): EAGVTQSPTHLIKTRGQQATLRCSPISGHTSVYWYQQALGLGLQFLLWYDEGEERNRGNFPPRFSGRQFPNYSSELNVNALELEDSALYLCASSLEVVREQFFGPGTRLTVL.

In DNA form, the CDR3 reads TGTGCCAGCAGCTTAGAAGACAGGGGCCCAGCTTTCTTT. Translation gives CASSLEDRGPAFF. The chain uses TRBV7-9 and TRBJ1-1, with TRBD1 matching 8 bases. Germline V gene data show CDR1 as SEHNR and CDR2 as FQNEAQ (reference sequence). V lost 1 base and J lost 10; bases outside the gene matches: 5. CDR3 size: 13 residues.

V gene TRBV10-1 combines with J gene TRBJ2-5, with 8 bases that match TRBD1. Germline-derived CDR1 and CDR2 are WNHNN and SYGVQD (reference sequence). Trimming took 4 bases from V and 9 from J; bases not matched to a gene: 7. The CDR3 covers 13 residues. The CDR3 is CASSGQGREAQYF. The CDR3, as DNA: TGCGCCAGCAGTGGACAGGGGCGCGAGGCCCAGTACTTC.

Only a few counts were recorded for this clone. J is TRBJ1-3 and V is TRBV10-3; maybe TRBD1 (5 bases). The CDR3 consists of 12 residues. Trimming pared 11 bases from V and 3 bases from J, leaving 11 bases between. The germline CDR1 and CDR2 sequences are ENHRY and SYGVKD. The CDR3 protein is CAVQEVGNTIYF. Written as DNA, the CDR3 is TGTGCCGTACAGGAGGTTGGAAACACCATATATTTT.

The chain has TRBV7-9 and TRBJ1-1; 9 bases line up with TRBD1. The germline CDR1 and CDR2 sequences are SEHNR and FQNEAQ (reference sequence). The CDR3 has 17 residues. Trimming cost V 5 bases and J 1 base; bases outside gene matches: 11. CDR3: CASSQQPGTGTNTEAFF. The CDR3 coding sequence is TGTGCCAGCAGCCAACAACCCGGGACAGGGACGAACACTGAAGCTTTCTTT.

The chain carries TRBV4-3 and TRBJ1-6; 7 bases are a match to TRBD1. V lost 4 bases to trimming and J lost 6 bases; unmatched junction nucleotides: 6. There are 15 residues in the CDR3. Germline V gives CDR1 LGHNA, CDR2 YSLEER. The CDR3 region has the DNA TGCGCCAGCAGCCGGACACAGGGGATTAATTCACCCCTCCACTTT. The encoded protein is CASSRTQGINSPLHF.

The rearrangement joins TRBV6-5 to TRBJ1-2, with 7 bases identical to TRBD1. Per the germline V gene, CDR1 is MNHEY and CDR2 is SVGAGI. This CDR3 is built from 15 residues. V trimming: 2 bases; J trimming: 4 bases; junction bases outside the gene matches: 7. CDR3 coding DNA: TGTGCCAGCAGTTACAATAGGGGGCCCGTCTATGGCTACACCTTC. This encodes CASSYNRGPVYGYTF.

The chain joins TRBV5-4 to TRBJ2-5; 10 bases agree with TRBD2. The J call could be wrong; TRBJ2-7 is a better fit for the DNA end. CDR1 is SGHNT and CDR2 is YYREEE in the germline V gene (reference sequence). The CDR3 contains 15 residues. CDR3 sequence reads: CASSLSLAGVNEQYF. In nucleotides, the CDR3 is TGTGCCAGCAGCTTGAGTCTAGCGGGAGTTAACGAGCAGTACTTC.

This sequence joins TRBV7-8 and TRBJ2-5; 9 bases match TRBD1. Trimming took 0 bases from V and 3 from J; bases not matched to a gene: 2. The germline CDR1 and CDR2 sequences are SGHVS and FQNEAQ. The CDR3 is 15 amino acids. CDR3 sequence (DNA): TGTGCCAGCAGCTTAGCGGACAGGGGTGAAGAGACCCAGTACTTC. Amino acid sequence: CASSLADRGEETQYF.